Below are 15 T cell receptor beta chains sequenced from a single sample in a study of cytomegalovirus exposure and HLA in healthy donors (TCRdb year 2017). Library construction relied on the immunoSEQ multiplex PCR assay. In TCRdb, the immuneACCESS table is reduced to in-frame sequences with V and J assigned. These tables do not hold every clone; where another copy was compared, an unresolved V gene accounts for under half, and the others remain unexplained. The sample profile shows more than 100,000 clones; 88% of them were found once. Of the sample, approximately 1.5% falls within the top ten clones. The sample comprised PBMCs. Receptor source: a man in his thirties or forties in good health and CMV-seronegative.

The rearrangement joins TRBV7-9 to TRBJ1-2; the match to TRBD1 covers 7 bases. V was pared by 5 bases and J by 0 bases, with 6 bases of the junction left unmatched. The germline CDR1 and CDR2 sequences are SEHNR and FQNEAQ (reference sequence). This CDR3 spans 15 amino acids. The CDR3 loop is CASSLDRATNYGYTF. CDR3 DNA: TGTGCCAGCAGCCTAGACAGGGCAACTAACTATGGCTACACCTTC.

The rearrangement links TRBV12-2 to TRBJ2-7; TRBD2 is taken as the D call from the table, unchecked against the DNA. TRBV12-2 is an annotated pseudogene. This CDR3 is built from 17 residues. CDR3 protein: CASRLAEWWEKIYEQYF. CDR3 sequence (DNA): TGTGCAAGTCGCTTAGCGGAGTGGTGGGAGAAGATTTACGAGCAGTACTTC.

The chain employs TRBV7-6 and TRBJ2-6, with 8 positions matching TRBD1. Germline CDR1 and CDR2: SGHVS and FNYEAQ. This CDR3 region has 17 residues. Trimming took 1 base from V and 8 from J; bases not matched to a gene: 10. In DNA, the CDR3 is TGTGCCAGCAGCTTAGACCGGACAGGGTGGAAGACCAACGTCCTGACTTTC. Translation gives CASSLDRTGWKTNVLTF.

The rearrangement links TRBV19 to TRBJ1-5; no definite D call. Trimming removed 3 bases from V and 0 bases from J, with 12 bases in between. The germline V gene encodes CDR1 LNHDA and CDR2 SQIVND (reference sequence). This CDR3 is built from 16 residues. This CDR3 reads CASSIDSNPSNQPQHF. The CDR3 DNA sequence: TGTGCCAGTAGTATTGACTCGAACCCTAGCAATCAGCCCCAGCATTTT.

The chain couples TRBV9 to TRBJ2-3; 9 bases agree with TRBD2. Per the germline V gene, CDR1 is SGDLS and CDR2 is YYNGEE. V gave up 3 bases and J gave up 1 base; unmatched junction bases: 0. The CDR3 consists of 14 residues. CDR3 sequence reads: CASSASGGTDTQYF. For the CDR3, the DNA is TGTGCCAGCAGCGCTAGCGGGGGCACAGATACGCAGTATTTT.

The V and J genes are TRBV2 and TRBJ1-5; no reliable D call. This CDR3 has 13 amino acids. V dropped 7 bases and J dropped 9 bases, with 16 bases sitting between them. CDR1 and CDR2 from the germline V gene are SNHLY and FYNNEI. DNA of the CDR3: TGTGCCAGCACCCGGGGAGGTGTAGGGCCCCAGCATTTT. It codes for CASTRGGVGPQHF. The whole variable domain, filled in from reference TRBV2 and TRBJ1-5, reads EPEVTQTPSHQVTQMGQEVILRCVPISNHLYFYWYRQILGQKVEFLVSFYNNEISEKSEIFDDQFSVERPDGSNFTLKIRSTKLEDSAMYFCASTRGGVGPQHFGDGTRLSIL.

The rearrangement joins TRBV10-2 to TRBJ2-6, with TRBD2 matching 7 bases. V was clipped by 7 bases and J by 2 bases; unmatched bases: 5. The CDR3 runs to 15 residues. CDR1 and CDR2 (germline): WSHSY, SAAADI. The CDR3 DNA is TGCGCCAGCAATGGGGGGGGTCCTGGGGCCAACGTCCTGACTTTC. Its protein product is CASNGGGPGANVLTF.

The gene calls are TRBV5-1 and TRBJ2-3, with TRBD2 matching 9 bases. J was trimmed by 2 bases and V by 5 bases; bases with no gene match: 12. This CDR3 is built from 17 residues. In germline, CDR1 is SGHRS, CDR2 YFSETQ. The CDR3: CASRWASGTTSTDTQYF. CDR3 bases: TGCGCCAGCAGATGGGCTAGCGGGACGACCTCCACAGATACGCAGTATTTT. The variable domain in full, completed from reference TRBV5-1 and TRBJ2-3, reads KAGVTQTPRYLIKTRGQQVTLSCSPISGHRSVSWYQQTPGQGLQFLFEYFSETQRNKGNFPGRFSGRQFSNSRSEMNVSTLELGDSALYLCASRWASGTTSTDTQYFGPGTRLTVL.

The CDR3 here is CASKEQVNSNQPQHF. CDR3 nucleotides: TGTGCCAGCAAGGAACAGGTCAATAGCAATCAGCCCCAGCATTTT. The chain employs TRBV2 and TRBJ1-5; perhaps TRBD1 as D (5 bases). CDR3 length: 15 amino acids. Trimming took off 7 bases at V and 0 bases at J, with 13 bases between the two ends. Germline CDR1 is SNHLY and CDR2 is FYNNEI.

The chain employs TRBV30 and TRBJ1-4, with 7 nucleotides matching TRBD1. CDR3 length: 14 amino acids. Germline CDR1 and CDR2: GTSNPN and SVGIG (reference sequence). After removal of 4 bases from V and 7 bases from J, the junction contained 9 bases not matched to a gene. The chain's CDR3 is CAWMVSGGSEKLFF. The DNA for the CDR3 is TGTGCCTGGATGGTCTCAGGGGGGAGTGAAAAACTGTTTTTT.

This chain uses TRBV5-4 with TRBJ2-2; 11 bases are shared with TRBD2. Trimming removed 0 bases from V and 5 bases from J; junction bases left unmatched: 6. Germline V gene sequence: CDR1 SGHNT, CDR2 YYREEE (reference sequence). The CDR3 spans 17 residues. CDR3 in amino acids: CASSLGGASGRTGELFF. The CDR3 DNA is TGTGCCAGCAGCTTGGGAGGGGCTAGCGGGAGGACCGGGGAGCTGTTTTTT.

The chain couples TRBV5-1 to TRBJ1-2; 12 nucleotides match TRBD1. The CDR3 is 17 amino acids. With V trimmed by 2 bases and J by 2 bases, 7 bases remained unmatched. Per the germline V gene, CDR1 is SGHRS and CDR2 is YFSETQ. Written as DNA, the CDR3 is TGCGCCAGCAGCTTAACCGGGACAGGGGGCCTCAACTATGGCTACACCTTC. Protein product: CASSLTGTGGLNYGYTF.

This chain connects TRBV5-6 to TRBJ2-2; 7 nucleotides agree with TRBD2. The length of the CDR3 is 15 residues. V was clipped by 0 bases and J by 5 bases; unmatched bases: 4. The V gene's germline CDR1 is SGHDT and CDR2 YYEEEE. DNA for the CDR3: TGTGCCAGCAGCTTGGGGGCCGGGGGGACCGGGGAGCTGTTTTTT. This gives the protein CASSLGAGGTGELFF.

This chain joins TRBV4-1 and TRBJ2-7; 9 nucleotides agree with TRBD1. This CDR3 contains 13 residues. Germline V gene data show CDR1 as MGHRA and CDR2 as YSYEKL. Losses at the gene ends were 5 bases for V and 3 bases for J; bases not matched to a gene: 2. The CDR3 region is CASSADRGYEQYF. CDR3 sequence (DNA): TGCGCCAGCAGCGCGGACAGGGGCTACGAGCAGTACTTC.

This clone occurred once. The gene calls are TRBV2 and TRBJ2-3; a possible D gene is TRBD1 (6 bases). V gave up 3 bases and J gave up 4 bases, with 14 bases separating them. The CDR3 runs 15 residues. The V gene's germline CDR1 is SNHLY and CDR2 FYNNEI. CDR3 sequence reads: CASSDHRAGPDTQYF. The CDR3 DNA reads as TGTGCCAGCAGTGACCACAGGGCTGGTCCAGATACGCAGTATTTT.